This record looks at one TCR beta chain sequence and its context. The target antigen is unknown. Primers included in the PCR were 60 Vbeta and 13 Jbeta primers. How the authors handled the data: Among the unique TCR beta chains that a later analysis counted, roughly 80 million in all, 10 million to 13 million were shared. TCRdb keeps only in-frame clones here, not all; method: immunoSEQ multiplex PCR. That table gives V, J and clone size, and the DNA gave D and trimming. Of fewer than 200,000 clones listed, under 90% are singletons. Trimming left V 0 bases short and J 11 bases short, with 8 bases between. The CDR3 runs 12 residues. Germline loops: CDR1 KGHSH, CDR2 LQKENI. The data were obtained in a study of cytomegalovirus exposure and HLA in healthy donors. Overall study context: Falling in the Caucasian-associated ancestry cluster were 80% to 90% of under 450 genotyped donors. Study-wide points: For most subjects, TCR beta sequences were reported to predict HLA-A and HLA-B alleles with accuracy. Most of the CMV-associated TCR beta chains (in a later analysis) appeared to be HLA-restricted.

The genes are TRBV18 and TRBJ1-5, with D uncertain. This receptor was obtained from a male donor in good health and CMV-seronegative. The source material was PBMCs. CDR3 amino acids: CASSPPTGAQHF. In DNA form, the CDR3 reads TGTGCCAGCTCACCACCGACCGGGGCCCAGCATTTT.